This T cell receptor beta chain derives from a study of blood T cell repertoires in COVID-19. Original handling: Reference gene primers were amplified, and this amplification served to estimate nucleated cell counts. Sequenced by immunoSEQ multiplex PCR; TCRdb stores in-frame clones only, minus some. The V and J calls and clone size were taken over from that table, and D and trimming were inferred from the DNA. The repertoire holds roughly 350,000 clones, with about 89% as singletons. This CDR3 comprises 15 residues. Germline trimming cut 2 bases from V and 3 bases from J; bases unmatched to any gene: 7. CDR1 is SGHRS, CDR2 YFSETQ, per germline.

V gene TRBV5-1 combines with J gene TRBJ2-7, with TRBD1 matching 8 bases. This clonotype was obtained from a woman aged 45 to 65 with COVID-19, enrolled during active disease. The sample taken for sequencing was peripheral blood. CDR3 DNA: TGCGCCAGCAGCTTAGATACAGGGGGTTACTACGAGCAGTACTTC. Its protein product is CASSLDTGGYYEQYF.